In this sample, the clone carrying this TCR beta chain turned up a few times. The antigen is undetermined. This sample is drawn from a study of T-cell memory formation after mild COVID-19. General study points: Second-wave clones with a day 37 peak had unconfirmed SARS-CoV-2 specificity.

Trimming pared 6 bases from V and 0 bases from J, leaving 16 bases between. The CDR3 consists of 16 residues. 5'RACE primed at constant segments yielded TCR alpha and TCR beta cDNA libraries bearing sample barcodes and UMIs. TCRdb re-derived calls from the 5' RACE reads in MiXCR, one entry per CDR3 protein. The sample records about 260,000 distinct CDR3 sequences, over 7% being singletons. The chain joins TRBV6-7 to TRBJ2-3; the D gene is possibly TRBD2 (5 bases). TRBV6-7 is an open reading frame, and its role is uncertain. The TCR was taken from a man aged 18-30 years who had mild COVID-19 (a few samples of this study predate the infection). Cell type and time point are not known. The sample comprised PBMCs or a T cell subset sorted from them (not recorded which). The CDR3 reads CASSYRTPRSTDTQYF. The CDR3 nucleotides are TGTGCCAGCAGCTATAGGACTCCGAGGAGCACAGATACGCAGTATTTT.